The T cell receptor (beta chain) under discussion was sequenced for a study of memory CD4+ T cells and cytomegalovirus serostatus (dated by TCRdb to between 2018 and 2021). A note on the overall study: A total of 35 or so healthy Belgian adults, of whom 9 were CMV seropositive and about 24 were CMV seronegative, were included in the cohort. To replicate a published TCR-based CMV serostatus classifier, the study sequenced CD4+ memory TCRbeta repertoires from a Belgian cohort whose cytomegalovirus serostatus was known.

Regarding this clone: Its cognate antigen has yet to be identified. Per-base qualities were not stored, and no clone one base away is much larger.

The junction shows trimming of 0 bases on V and 6 bases on J, plus 7 bases between the germline ends. The CDR3 goes from the cysteine to the phenylalanine over 12 residues. CDR3 DNA is the only sequence kept; it has 36 bases, read in frame from the first base. The germline V gene provides CDR1 SGHDT and CDR2 YYEEEE. A FACSAria II was used to sort memory CD4+ T cells, defined as single viable CD3+CD4+CD8-CD45RO+ cells. CMV serostatus was determined with a Roche Elecsys assay detecting serum IgG against CMV pp150, pp28, p38 and p52. Following thawing, total CD4+ T cells were enriched through positive selection using CD4 magnetic microbeads. The samples came from a different study that was designed specifically to examine the CD4+ T cell memory repertoire. Peripheral blood mononuclear cells were isolated and cryopreserved following standard operating procedures; serum was stored at -80 °C. The staining used CD3-PerCP (BW264/56), CD4-APC (RPA-T4), CD45RO-PE (UCHT1) and CD8-Pacific Orange (3B5) antibodies, and Sytox blue was used to exclude non-viable cells.

Genomic DNA was extracted from sorted cells with the Quick-DNA Microprep Kit. Amplification of TCRbeta DNA was done with the immunoSEQ hsTCRbeta kit, following the protocol from the manufacturer. TCRbeta libraries were sequenced on an Illumina MiSeq instrument. The authors' pipeline ran thus. Following removal of out-of-frame sequences, 2.4 million or so distinct TCRbeta sequences were retained, with an average of roughly 70,000 per individual. Each individual was scored using the number of some 150 previously reported CMV-associated TCRbeta sequences that the individual carried and the total number of productive distinct TCRbeta sequences. A beta-binomial model was reimplemented in Python, and scikit-learn random forests with default parameters were trained on data from the US cohort. Classifier performance on the Belgian cohort was summarized as median AUC with percentile confidence intervals calculated over 10,000 bootstrap iterations. Imported from immuneACCESS, the table was reduced by TCRdb to in-frame sequences with V and J called. These copies leave out some clones; in studies compared against another copy, an unresolved V gene accounts for under half, and the cause of the remainder is not known. The DNA gave D and trimming, while V, J and clone size come from that table. The sample records about 27,000 clones, under 85% of which are singletons. The ten largest clones add up to over 0.6% of the sample.

General study outcomes and caveats: Of fewer than 200 previously reported CMV-associated TCRbeta sequences, about 72 appeared in the CD4+ memory repertoires, each in one to five individuals. A median bootstrapped AUC of around 0.94 with a 95% CI of 0.76-1.00 was achieved on the Belgian cohort by the original-framework classifier. The results were interpreted as suggesting that the CMV-associated TCR signature is largely present in the CD4+ memory repertoire. Only CD4+CD45RO+ memory cells were sequenced, unlike the original study, which covered naive and memory CD4+ and CD8+ populations. For CMV serostatus prediction, a median bootstrapped AUC of about 0.95 was reached with the original framework, and a median bootstrapped AUC of approximately 0.89 was reached with a US-trained random forest.

Sequencing was performed on memory CD4+ T cells from blood. This sequence was found in an adult in good health and CMV-seronegative. The V and J segments used are TRBV5-6 and TRBJ2-7, with no reliable assignment of the D segment. The sequence in DNA is TGTGCCAGCAGCTTGGGCCAGCCCGAGCAGTACTTC. This translates into CASSLGQPEQYF.